The rows below give T cell receptor beta chains drawn from one sample of a study of PD-1 blockade in classical Hodgkin lymphoma. Libraries were prepared by immunoSEQ multiplex PCR; TCRdb keeps only in-frame clonotypes and omits some of them. Here the sample spans fewer than 50,000 clones, around nine tenths being singletons. The sequenced sample was peripheral blood mononuclear cells (PBMCs), obtained at baseline. The receptors come from a human donor with classical Hodgkin lymphoma. The CDR3 runs from the conserved cysteine through the conserved F or W. D genes are given only for firm matches. Clone sizes are given selectively: once, few, many, or a class where the clone is expanded.

d_call j_call v_call clone_size cdr3_nt cdr3_aa
- TRBJ1-3 TRBV21-1 - TGTGCCAGCAACCCCTCCGACCTATCTGGACAGGAAGCGGGAAACACCATATATTTT CASNPSDLSGQEAGNTIYF
- TRBJ2-1 TRBV5-6 - TGTGCCAGCAGCTTGGTTAGATACAATGAGCAGTTCTTC CASSLVRYNEQFF
TRBD2 TRBJ2-1 TRBV4-2 - TGTGCCAGCAGCCAAGATAGCGGGGGCATTAATGAGCAGTTCTTC CASSQDSGGINEQFF
- TRBJ1-3 TRBV6-6 - TGTGCCAGTGAGGACTCTGGAAACACCATATATTTT CASEDSGNTIYF
- TRBJ2-4 TRBV5-8 - TGTGCCAGCAGCACCCAACCGTGGGGTGCCAAAAACATTCAGTACTTC CASSTQPWGAKNIQYF
- TRBJ2-2 TRBV28 - TGTGCCAGCAGTTTTCCTCATGACACCGGGGAGCTGTTTTTT CASSFPHDTGELFF
TRBD2 TRBJ2-1 TRBV11-2 - TGTGCCAGCAGCCCCGGGACTAGCGGAGACAATGAGCAGTTCTTC CASSPGTSGDNEQFF
TRBD2 TRBJ2-2 TRBV7-8 - TGTGCCAGCAGCTTAGTTCGTAGCGGGGGTAACACCGGGGAGCTGTTTTTT CASSLVRSGGNTGELFF
- TRBJ1-2 TRBV28 once TGTGCCAGCAGCCAAGATGTCGGACAAAACATCTATGGCTACACCTTC CASSQDVGQNIYGYTF
- TRBJ2-1 TRBV15 - TGTGCCACCAGCAGAGATCCGGGGGATGAGCAGTTCTTC CATSRDPGDEQFF
- TRBJ1-2 TRBV6-1 - TGTGCCAGCACCTTAGGGACCGGCGCCGAGCGCTACACCTTC CASTLGTGAERYTF